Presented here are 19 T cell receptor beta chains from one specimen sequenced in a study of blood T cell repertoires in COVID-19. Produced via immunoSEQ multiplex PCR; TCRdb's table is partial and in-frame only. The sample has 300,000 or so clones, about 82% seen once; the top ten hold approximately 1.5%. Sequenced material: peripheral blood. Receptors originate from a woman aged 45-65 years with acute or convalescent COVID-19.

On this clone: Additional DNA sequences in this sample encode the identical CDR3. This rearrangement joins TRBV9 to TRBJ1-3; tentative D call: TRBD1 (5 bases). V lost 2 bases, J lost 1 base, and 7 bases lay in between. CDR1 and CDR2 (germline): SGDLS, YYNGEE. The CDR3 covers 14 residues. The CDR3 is CASSVQGSGNTIYF. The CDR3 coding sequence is TGTGCCAGCAGCGTTCAGGGATCTGGAAACACCATATATTTT.

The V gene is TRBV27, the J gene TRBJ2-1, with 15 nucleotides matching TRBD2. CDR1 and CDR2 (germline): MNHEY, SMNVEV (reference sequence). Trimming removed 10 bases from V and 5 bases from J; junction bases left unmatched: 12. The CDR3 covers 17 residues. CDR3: CATQGLAGGWVDNEQFF. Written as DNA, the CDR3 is TGTGCCACCCAGGGACTAGCGGGGGGCTGGGTGGACAATGAGCAGTTCTTC.

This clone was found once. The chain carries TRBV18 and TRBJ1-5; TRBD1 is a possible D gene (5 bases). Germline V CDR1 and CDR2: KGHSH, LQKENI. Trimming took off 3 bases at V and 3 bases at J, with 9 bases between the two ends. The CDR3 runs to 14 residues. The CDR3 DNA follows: TGTGCCAGCTCACCTCAGGGTCTCAATCAGCCCCAGCATTTT. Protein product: CASSPQGLNQPQHF.

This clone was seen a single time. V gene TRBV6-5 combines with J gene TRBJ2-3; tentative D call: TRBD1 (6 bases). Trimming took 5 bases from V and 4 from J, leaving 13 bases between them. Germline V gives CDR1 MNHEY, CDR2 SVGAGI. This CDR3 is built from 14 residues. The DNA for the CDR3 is TGTGCCAGCAGTAAACAGGGTAACCCAGATACGCAGTATTTT. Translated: CASSKQGNPDTQYF.

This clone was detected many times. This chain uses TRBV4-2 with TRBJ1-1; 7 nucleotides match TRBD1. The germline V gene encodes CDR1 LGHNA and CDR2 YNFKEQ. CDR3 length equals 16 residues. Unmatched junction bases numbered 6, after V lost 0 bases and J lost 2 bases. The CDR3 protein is CASSQEGTALNTEAFF. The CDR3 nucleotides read TGTGCCAGCAGCCAAGAAGGGACAGCCCTTAACACTGAAGCTTTCTTT.

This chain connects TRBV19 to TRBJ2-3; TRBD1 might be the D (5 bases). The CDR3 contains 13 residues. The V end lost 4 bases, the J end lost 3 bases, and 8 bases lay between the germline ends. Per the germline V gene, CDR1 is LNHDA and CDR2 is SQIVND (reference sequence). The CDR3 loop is CASSTGFTDTQYF. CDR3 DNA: TGTGCCAGTAGTACAGGGTTTACAGATACGCAGTATTTT. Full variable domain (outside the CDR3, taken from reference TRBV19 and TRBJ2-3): DGGITQSPKYLFRKEGQNVTLSCEQNLNHDAMYWYRQDPGQGLRLIYYSQIVNDFQKGDIAEGYSVSREKKESFPLTVTSAQKNPTAFYLCASSTGFTDTQYFGPGTRLTVL.

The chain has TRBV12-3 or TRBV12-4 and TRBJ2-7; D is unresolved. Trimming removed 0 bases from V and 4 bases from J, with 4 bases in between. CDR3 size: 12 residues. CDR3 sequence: CASSLARYEQYF. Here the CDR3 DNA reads TGTGCCAGCAGTTTAGCACGGTACGAGCAGTACTTC.

CDR3 loop: CSVEETGSEQYF. DNA of the CDR3: TGCAGCGTTGAAGAGACAGGGTCCGAGCAGTACTTC. The rearrangement links TRBV29-1 to TRBJ2-7; 7 bases fit TRBD1. CDR1 and CDR2 (germline): SQVTM, ANQGSEA. This CDR3 has 12 residues. Losses at the gene ends were 0 bases for V and 6 bases for J; bases not matched to a gene: 2.

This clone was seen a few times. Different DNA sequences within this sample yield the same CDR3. The chain's CDR3 is CASRRDSSNTGELFF. In DNA form, the CDR3 reads TGTGCCAGCAGGCGGGACAGCTCGAACACCGGGGAGCTGTTTTTT. The V call is TRBV2, the J call TRBJ2-2, with D tentatively TRBD1 (7 bases). There are 15 residues in the CDR3. Germline CDR1 reads SNHLY; CDR2 reads FYNNEI. V lost 6 bases and J lost 0, with 11 bases in between.

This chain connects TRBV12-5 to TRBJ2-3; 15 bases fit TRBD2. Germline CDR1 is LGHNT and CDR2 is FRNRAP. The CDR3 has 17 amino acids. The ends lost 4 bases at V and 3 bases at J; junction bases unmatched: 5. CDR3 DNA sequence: TGTGCTAGTGGTTGGACTAGCGGGAGGGTGGGTACAGATACGCAGTATTTT. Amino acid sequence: CASGWTSGRVGTDTQYF.

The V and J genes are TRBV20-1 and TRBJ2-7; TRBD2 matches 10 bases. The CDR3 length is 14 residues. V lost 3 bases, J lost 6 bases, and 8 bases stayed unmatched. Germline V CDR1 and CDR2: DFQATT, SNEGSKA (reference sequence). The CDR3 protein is CSASRLGLAAEQYF. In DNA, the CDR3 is TGCAGTGCTAGTAGGCTCGGACTAGCGGCCGAGCAGTACTTC.

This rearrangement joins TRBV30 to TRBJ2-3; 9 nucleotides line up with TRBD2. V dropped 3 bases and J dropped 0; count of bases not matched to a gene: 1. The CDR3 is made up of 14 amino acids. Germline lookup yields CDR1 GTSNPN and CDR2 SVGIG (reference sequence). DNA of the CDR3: TGTGCCTGGAGGGGACTAGCTAGCACAGATACGCAGTATTTT. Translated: CAWRGLASTDTQYF.

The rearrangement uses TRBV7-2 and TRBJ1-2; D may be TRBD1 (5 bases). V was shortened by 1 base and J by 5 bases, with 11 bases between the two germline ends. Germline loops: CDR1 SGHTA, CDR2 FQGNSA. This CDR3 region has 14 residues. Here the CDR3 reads CASSLGDSRYGYTF. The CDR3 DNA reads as TGTGCCAGCAGCTTAGGAGACAGTCGGTATGGCTACACCTTC.

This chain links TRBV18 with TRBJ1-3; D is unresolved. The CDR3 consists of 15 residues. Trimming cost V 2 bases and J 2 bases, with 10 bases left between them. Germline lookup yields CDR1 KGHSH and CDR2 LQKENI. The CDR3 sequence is CASSPAVLTGNTIYF. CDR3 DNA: TGTGCCAGCTCACCAGCGGTATTAACTGGAAACACCATATATTTT.

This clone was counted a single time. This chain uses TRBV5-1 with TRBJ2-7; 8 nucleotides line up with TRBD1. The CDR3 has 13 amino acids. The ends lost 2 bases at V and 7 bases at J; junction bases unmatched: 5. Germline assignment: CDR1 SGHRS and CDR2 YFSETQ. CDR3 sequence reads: CASSFSDRGEQYF. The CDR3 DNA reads TGCGCCAGCAGCTTTTCTGACAGGGGAGAGCAGTACTTC.

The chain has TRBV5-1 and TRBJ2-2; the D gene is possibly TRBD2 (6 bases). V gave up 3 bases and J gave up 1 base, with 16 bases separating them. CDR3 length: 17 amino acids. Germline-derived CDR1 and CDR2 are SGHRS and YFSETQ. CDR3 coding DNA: TGCGCCAGCAGCTCGGCCCCGGGACTGCTGAACACCGGGGAGCTGTTTTTT. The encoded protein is CASSSAPGLLNTGELFF. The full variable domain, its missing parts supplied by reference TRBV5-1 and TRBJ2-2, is KAGVTQTPRYLIKTRGQQVTLSCSPISGHRSVSWYQQTPGQGLQFLFEYFSETQRNKGNFPGRFSGRQFSNSRSEMNVSTLELGDSALYLCASSSAPGLLNTGELFFGEGSRLTVL.

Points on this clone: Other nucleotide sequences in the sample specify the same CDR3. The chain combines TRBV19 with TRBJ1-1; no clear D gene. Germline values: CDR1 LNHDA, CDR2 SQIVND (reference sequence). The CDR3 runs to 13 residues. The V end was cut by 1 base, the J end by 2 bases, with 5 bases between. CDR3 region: CASSIAVNTEAFF. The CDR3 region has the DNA TGTGCCAGTAGTATAGCTGTAAACACTGAAGCTTTCTTT.

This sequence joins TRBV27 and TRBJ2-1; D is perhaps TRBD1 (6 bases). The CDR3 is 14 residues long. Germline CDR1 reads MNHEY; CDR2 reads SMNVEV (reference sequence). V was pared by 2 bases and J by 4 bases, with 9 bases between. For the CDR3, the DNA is TGTGCCAGCAGTTTAACAGGGACATACAATGAGCAGTTCTTC. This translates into CASSLTGTYNEQFF.

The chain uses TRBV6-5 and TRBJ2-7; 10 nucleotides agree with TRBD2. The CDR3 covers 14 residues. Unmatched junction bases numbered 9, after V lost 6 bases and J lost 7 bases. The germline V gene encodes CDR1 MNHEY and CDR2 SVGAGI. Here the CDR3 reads CASSKREGLREQYF. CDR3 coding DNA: TGTGCCAGCAGCAAGCGGGAGGGCCTTAGGGAGCAGTACTTC.